Each of the 21 T cell receptor beta chains below was sequenced from the same sample in a study of blood T cells in healthy people across ages. A second about 7 to 12 cycle PCR used barcoded and J-beta primers. Via MiXCR, TCRdb re-called the 5' RACE reads, giving one row per CDR3 protein. Of roughly 1,700,000 distinct CDR3 sequences in the sample, 28% were seen once. The sequenced sample consisted of blood. These TCRs come from a woman under 40 in good health.

The chain uses TRBV7-9 and TRBJ2-1; D gene unclear. Germline V CDR1 and CDR2: SEHNR, FQNEAQ (reference sequence). There are 14 residues in the CDR3. V lost 2 bases, J lost 8 bases, and 13 bases lay in between. CDR3 bases: TGTGCCAGCAGCTTATCGTTATCGGCCCATGAGCAGTTCTTC. Residues: CASSLSLSAHEQFF.

The rearrangement links TRBV7-8 to TRBJ2-4; D assignment may be TRBD1 or TRBD2 (5 bases each). CDR3 length: 14 amino acids. The V gene lost 0 bases and the J gene lost 13 bases, with 16 bases spanning the gap. Germline CDR1 is SGHVS and CDR2 is FQNEAQ. CDR3 region: CASSLAGVMTEQYF. DNA of the CDR3: TGTGCCAGCAGCTTAGCGGGGGTTATGACGGAGCAGTACTTC.

This clonotype was counted ten times or more. The CDR3 loop is CASSLQGRRYTF. In nucleotides, the CDR3 is TGTGCCAGCAGCTTACAGGGGAGGCGCTACACCTTC. The V call is TRBV5-5, the J call TRBJ1-2, with TRBD1 matching 7 bases. V was clipped by 2 bases and J by 9 bases; unmatched bases: 4. The CDR3 has 12 amino acids. Germline assignment: CDR1 SGHKS and CDR2 YYEKEE (reference sequence).

The chain uses TRBV20-1 and TRBJ2-5; TRBD2 aligns across 8 bases. Trimming cost V 6 bases and J 2 bases; bases outside gene matches: 5. There are 13 residues in the CDR3. CDR1 is DFQATT and CDR2 is SNEGSKA in the germline V gene (reference sequence). The CDR3 sequence: CSAGGGSQETQYF. CDR3 nucleotides: TGCAGTGCCGGCGGGGGGTCACAAGAGACCCAGTACTTC.

This clonotype has a count of ten or more. The V and J genes are TRBV12-3 or TRBV12-4 and TRBJ1-5, with unresolved D. V was shortened by 7 bases and J by 6 bases, with 13 bases between the two germline ends. CDR3 length equals 13 residues. The CDR3 region is CASTELAGQPQHF. Here the CDR3 DNA reads TGTGCCAGCACCGAATTGGCAGGTCAGCCCCAGCATTTT.

V gene TRBV18 combines with J gene TRBJ2-3; the D call may be TRBD1 or TRBD2 (5 bases each). CDR1 and CDR2 (germline): KGHSH, LQKENI. The CDR3 spans 15 residues. Trimming shortened V by 6 bases and J by 6 bases, and 19 bases separated the two germline ends. The CDR3 here is CASSSPGRLSDTQYF. CDR3 nucleotide sequence: TGTGCCAGCTCCTCGCCGGGACGGTTGTCGGATACGCAGTATTTT.

V usage is TRBV6-6 and J usage is TRBJ1-2, with D possibly matching TRBD1 (5 bases). The CDR3 has 15 amino acids. The germline V gene encodes CDR1 MNHNY and CDR2 SVGAGI (reference sequence). The V gene lost 6 bases and the J gene lost 8 bases, with 22 bases spanning the gap. CDR3 in DNA: TGTGCCAGCAGCTTACGGGACGTCGCATCAGGGGGCTACACCTTC. It is translated as CASSLRDVASGGYTF.

In this sample, this clonotype turned up a few times. The V gene is TRBV4-3, the J gene TRBJ2-3, with D tentatively TRBD2 (6 bases). The CDR3 has 16 amino acids. The germline gives CDR1 LGHNA, CDR2 YSLEER. V was pared by 0 bases and J by 3 bases, with 13 bases between. The chain's CDR3 is CASSQDLAGRTDTQYF. The CDR3 nucleotides are TGCGCCAGCAGCCAAGATCTGGCAGGGAGGACAGATACGCAGTATTTT.

Ten or more counts support this clonotype. The J gene is TRBJ2-7, the V gene TRBV28, with D tentatively TRBD1 (5 bases). The V end was cut by 6 bases, the J end by 2 bases, with 23 bases between. CDR3 size: 17 residues. Germline V gene sequence: CDR1 MDHEN, CDR2 SYDVKM. CDR3 DNA sequence: TGTGCCAGCAGCCCCACATTGACAGTTTCCCGAACCTACGAGCAGTACTTC. It encodes CASSPTLTVSRTYEQYF.

The rearrangement links TRBV7-3 to TRBJ2-5; 16 bases line up with TRBD2. Per germline, CDR1 SGHTA and CDR2 FQGTGA. This CDR3 region has 17 residues. Trimming cost V 4 bases and J 5 bases; bases outside gene matches: 7. CDR3 region: CASSSGTSGGAAETQYF. CDR3 sequence (DNA): TGTGCCAGCAGCTCAGGGACTAGCGGGGGGGCGGCGGAGACCCAGTACTTC.

The chain couples TRBV13 to TRBJ2-1, with TRBD2 identical over 8 bases. CDR1 and CDR2 (germline): PRHDT, FYEKMQ (reference sequence). J gave up 6 bases and V 4 bases, and 8 bases lay outside the gene matches. The CDR3 sequence is 15 residues long. This chain's CDR3 is CASSSGTSSFNEQFF. The CDR3 coding sequence is TGTGCCAGCAGCTCCGGGACTAGTTCTTTCAATGAGCAGTTCTTC.

In this sample, this clonotype turned up many times. This sequence joins TRBV12-3 or TRBV12-4 and TRBJ2-7, with D possibly TRBD1 on 6 matching bases. The length of the CDR3 is 12 residues. V was shortened by 4 bases and J by 2 bases, with 6 bases between the two germline ends. The CDR3 protein is CASSWTAYEQYF. The CDR3 bases are TGTGCCAGCAGTTGGACAGCCTACGAGCAGTACTTC.

At least ten counts were recorded for this clonotype. This chain links TRBV20-1 with TRBJ2-1; no clear D gene. Trimming removed 5 bases at V and 9 bases at J, with 23 bases between. The CDR3 extends over 15 amino acids. Germline V gene sequence: CDR1 DFQATT, CDR2 SNEGSKA (reference sequence). The DNA for the CDR3 is TGCAGTGCTCTCACCGTTGCAGCCCCCGGGCGTGAGCAGTTCTTC. Translated: CSALTVAAPGREQFF.

A remark on this clonotype: Compared with germline, one end of the junction differs, possibly owing to a read error. The J gene is TRBJ2-1, the V gene TRBV7-9; D is uncertain. CDR3 size: 12 residues. In germline, CDR1 is SEHNR, CDR2 FQNEAQ (reference sequence). CDR3 region: CAGSPGALEQFF. CDR3 coding DNA: TGTGCCGGCAGCCCCGGCGCCCTCGAGCAGTTCTTC.

J is TRBJ2-7 and V is TRBV30; no clear D. V lost 0 bases and J 3 bases, leaving 6 bases between the germline ends. The germline CDR1 and CDR2 sequences are GTSNPN and SVGIG (reference sequence). The CDR3 totals 12 residues. CDR3 region: CAWSVDRYEQYF. The CDR3 DNA reads as TGTGCCTGGAGTGTGGATCGCTACGAGCAGTACTTC.

This clonotype was counted only a few times. This chain links TRBV28 with TRBJ2-7; perhaps D is TRBD1 or TRBD2 (7 bases each). In germline, CDR1 is MDHEN, CDR2 SYDVKM. Trimming shortened V by 8 bases and J by 4 bases, and 18 bases separated the two germline ends. This CDR3 is built from 14 residues. The CDR3 protein is CASLTRGGVYEQYF. CDR3 in DNA: TGTGCCAGCCTTACCAGGGGGGGCGTGTACGAGCAGTACTTC.

The rearrangement joins TRBV7-2 to TRBJ2-7, with TRBD2 identical over 12 bases. The CDR3 length is 15 residues. The V gene end was trimmed by 7 bases and the J gene end by 3 bases; junction bases not matched to a gene: 7. The V gene's germline CDR1 is SGHTA and CDR2 FQGNSA. The CDR3, as DNA: TGTGCCAGCACCCATGGACTAGCGGGATTCTACGAGCAGTACGTC. It yields the protein CASTHGLAGFYEQYV.

This clonotype was observed a single time. Compared with germline, one end of the junction differs, possibly owing to a read error. CDR3 sequence (DNA): TGCAGTACTAGAGATGTTCTCTCCGGCGATGAGCAGTTCTTC. Translated: CSTRDVLSGDEQFF. This rearrangement joins TRBV20-1 to TRBJ2-1; a possible D gene is TRBD2 (5 bases). CDR3 length equals 14 residues. Germline V gives CDR1 DFQATT, CDR2 SNEGSKA (reference sequence).

The sample holds many counts of this clonotype. V is TRBV3-1 and J is TRBJ2-6; D might be TRBD2 (5 bases). This CDR3 spans 17 amino acids. Trimming pared 5 bases from V and 2 bases from J, leaving 16 bases between. The germline CDR1 and CDR2 sequences are LGHDT and YNNKEL (reference sequence). The CDR3 protein is CASSSSLTSAGANVLTF. As DNA, the CDR3 is TGTGCCAGCAGCTCCAGCCTCACTAGTGCTGGGGCCAACGTCCTGACTTTC.

This clonotype was seen a few times. The chain employs TRBV6-5 and TRBJ1-1; tentative D call: TRBD1 (5 bases). CDR3 size: 15 residues. Germline lookup yields CDR1 MNHEY and CDR2 SVGAGI. Trimming took 7 bases from V and 5 from J, leaving 20 bases between them. The CDR3 region is CASISPSAGETEAFF. The CDR3 DNA reads as TGTGCCAGCATTTCACCCTCGGCGGGGGAAACTGAAGCTTTCTTT.

V and J are TRBV7-2 and TRBJ2-5, with D possibly matching TRBD2 (6 bases). This CDR3 is 14 amino acids long. Trimming took off 6 bases at V and 3 bases at J, with 14 bases between the two ends. The germline gives CDR1 SGHTA, CDR2 FQGNSA. The CDR3 region is CASSSWGVKETQYF. CDR3 bases: TGTGCCAGCAGTTCCTGGGGGGTTAAAGAGACCCAGTACTTC. Filled out from reference TRBV7-2 and TRBJ2-5, the complete variable domain reads GAGVSQSPSNKVTEKGKDVELRCDPISGHTALYWYRQSLGQGLEFLIYFQGNSAPDKSGLPSDRFSAERTGGSVSTLTIQRTQQEDSAVYLCASSSWGVKETQYFGPGTRLLVL.